This section outlines one T cell receptor beta chain sequence together with its context. The data stem from a study of blood T cell repertoires in COVID-19. Overall study: Sites across the United States, Italy and Spain contributed samples from acute and convalescent COVID-19. T cells, B-cell-depleted T cells, or PBMCs provided the cDNA or gDNA that served as material.

In the original workflow: Reference gene primers were amplified, and this amplification served to estimate nucleated cell counts. Sequencing used immunoSEQ multiplex PCR; TCRdb keeps in-frame clones, though not all of them. V and J calls and clone size follow that table, whereas D and trimming were derived from the DNA. This sample yields under 150,000 clones, of which around 84% are seen a single time; approximately 18% belongs to the top ten. V shed 1 base and J 4 bases; nucleotides not matched to a gene: 2. This CDR3 spans 15 amino acids. Germline values: CDR1 LNHNV, CDR2 YYDKDF (reference sequence).

The TCR originated in a woman older than 75 with acute or convalescent COVID-19. Sequenced material: peripheral blood. The chain joins TRBV15 to TRBJ1-4, with 8 bases that match TRBD1. The CDR3 loop is CATSRGTGFNEKLFF. In nucleotides, the CDR3 is TGTGCCACCAGCAGAGGGACAGGGTTTAATGAAAAACTGTTTTTT.